This record concerns one T cell receptor beta chain sequence. Its antigen is unidentified. The data stem from a study of immune cell composition in non-small cell lung cancer. The study, taken as a whole, reports: Top 10 clone scores and clonality were higher in squamous than adenocarcinoma.

The protocol was immunoSEQ multiplex PCR, while the TCRdb copy is restricted to in-frame clones and leaves out a portion. The data hold several thousand clones, with less than 80% observed a single time. V was clipped by 6 bases and J by 1 base; unmatched bases: 4. The CDR3 contains 15 residues. The germline V gene encodes CDR1 SEHNR and CDR2 FQNEAQ (reference sequence). The chain is built from TRBV7-9 and TRBJ2-2; 8 nucleotides align to TRBD1. The source is a human donor with non-small cell lung cancer. Sample: lung tumor tissue. CDR3 nucleotide sequence: TGTGCCAGCAGTCCTGACAGGGGGAACACCGGGGAGCTGTTTTTT. Translated: CASSPDRGNTGELFF.